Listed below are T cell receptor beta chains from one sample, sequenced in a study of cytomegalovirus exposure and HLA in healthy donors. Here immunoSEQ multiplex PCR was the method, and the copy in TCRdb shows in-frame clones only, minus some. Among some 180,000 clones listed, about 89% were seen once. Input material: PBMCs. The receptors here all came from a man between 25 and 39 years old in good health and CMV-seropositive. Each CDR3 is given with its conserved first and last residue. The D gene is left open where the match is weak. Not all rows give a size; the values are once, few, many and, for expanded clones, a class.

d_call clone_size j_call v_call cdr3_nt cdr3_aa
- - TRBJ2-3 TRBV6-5 TGTGCCAGCAGTTACTCGCCAGGAAGAGATACGCAGTATTTT CASSYSPGRDTQYF
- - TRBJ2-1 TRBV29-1 TGCAGCGTTCAAGGGGGCAATGAGCAGTTCTTC CSVQGGNEQFF
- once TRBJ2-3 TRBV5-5 TGTGCCAGCAGCTTGAACACAGATACGCAGTATTTT CASSLNTDTQYF
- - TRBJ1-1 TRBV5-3 TGTGCCAGAAGCTTGGGCAGGTGGGGCACTGAAGCTTTCTTT CARSLGRWGTEAFF
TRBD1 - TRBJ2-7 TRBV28 TGTGCCAGCAGTGTCGGGACAGCTTATATCTACGAGCAGTACTTC CASSVGTAYIYEQYF
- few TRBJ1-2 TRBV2 TGTGCCAGCACTAGGGGAGAAGGCTACACCTTC CASTRGEGYTF
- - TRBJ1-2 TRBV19 TGTGCCACCTCCATCCAGCCAACCTATGGCTACACCTTC CATSIQPTYGYTF
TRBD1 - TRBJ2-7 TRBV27 TGTGCCAGCAGTATGACAGGGTCCTACGAGCAGTACTTC CASSMTGSYEQYF
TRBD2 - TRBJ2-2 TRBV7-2 TGTGCCAGCAGCCCGGGACTAGCGGGGGGGCTCGCCACCGGGGAGCTGTTTTTT CASSPGLAGGLATGELFF
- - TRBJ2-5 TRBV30 TGTGCCTGGAGTGTCGGATTTGAGGAGACCCAGTACTTC CAWSVGFEETQYF
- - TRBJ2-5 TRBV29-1 TGCAGCGCGGAGCAGGGGTTGGCAGAGACCCAGTACTTC CSAEQGLAETQYF
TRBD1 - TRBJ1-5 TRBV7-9 TGTGCCAGCAGCTCCGGGACAGATGGCAATCAGCCCCAGCATTTT CASSSGTDGNQPQHF
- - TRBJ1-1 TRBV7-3 TGTGCCAGCAGCCCCACCGGGGGGAGGAGGACTGAAGCTTTCTTT CASSPTGGRRTEAFF
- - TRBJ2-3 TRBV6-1 TGTGCCACCCTGTTGGTACCCGAGTTGGATACGCAGTATTTT CATLLVPELDTQYF
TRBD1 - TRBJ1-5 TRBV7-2 TGTGCCAGCAGCCCCCAGACAGGGAACAATCAGCCCCAGCATTTT CASSPQTGNNQPQHF
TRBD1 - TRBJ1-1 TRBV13 TGTGCCAGCAGTACAGGGGGTAACACTGAAGCTTTCTTT CASSTGGNTEAFF
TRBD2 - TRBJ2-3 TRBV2 TGTGCCAGCAGTGAAATCGGTCTAGCGGGAGGATTAGATACGCAGTATTTT CASSEIGLAGGLDTQYF
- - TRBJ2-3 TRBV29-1 TGCAGCGTTGAAAAGGGCAGAACAAATACGCAGTATTTT CSVEKGRTNTQYF
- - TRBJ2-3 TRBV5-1 TGCGCCAGCAGCTTGGAAGGGGCCGGGGATACGCAGTATTTT CASSLEGAGDTQYF
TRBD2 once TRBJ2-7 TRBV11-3 TGTGCCAGCAGCACTGGGGTAGCGGGGAAGGAGCAGTACTTC CASSTGVAGKEQYF
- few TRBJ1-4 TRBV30 TGTGCCGTTAAGCGAGGGACTAATGAAAAACTGTTTTTT CAVKRGTNEKLFF
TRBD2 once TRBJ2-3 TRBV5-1 TGCGCCAGCAGCTCCGGGACTAGTCCCCTTAGCACAGATACGCAGTATTTT CASSSGTSPLSTDTQYF
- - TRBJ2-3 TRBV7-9 TGTGCCAGTTGGGGCAGGGGCACAGATACGCAGTATTTT CASWGRGTDTQYF
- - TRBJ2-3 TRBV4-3 TGCGCCAGCAGCCAATTCCCCCCTAGCACAGATACGCAGTATTTT CASSQFPPSTDTQYF
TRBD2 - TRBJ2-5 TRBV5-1 TGCGCCAGCAGCTTGACTAGCGGCCCCCAAGAGACCCAGTACTTC CASSLTSGPQETQYF
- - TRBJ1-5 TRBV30 TGTGCCTGGAATTCAGGGGACAATCAGCCCCAGCATTTT CAWNSGDNQPQHF
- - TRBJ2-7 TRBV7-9 TGTGCCAGCAACCTCGGACTGGGCTACGAGCAGTACTTC CASNLGLGYEQYF
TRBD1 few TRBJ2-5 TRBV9 TGTGCCAGCAGCGTAGATCCAGGGGGACAGGGGTCCCAAGAGACCCAGTACTTC CASSVDPGGQGSQETQYF
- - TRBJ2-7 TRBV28 TGTGCCAGCAGTTTGCATTACGAGCAGTACTTC CASSLHYEQYF
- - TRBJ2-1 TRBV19 TGTGCCAGTAGTATAGGGGGTTACGCATCCTACAATGAGCAGTTCTTC CASSIGGYASYNEQFF
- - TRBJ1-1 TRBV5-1 TGCGCCAGCAGCTCTGAAGTTGGGGGCACTGAAGCTTTCTTT CASSSEVGGTEAFF
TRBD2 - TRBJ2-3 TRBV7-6 TGTGCCAGCAGCTTAGGGACTAGAGTTGGCTCAGATACGCAGTATTTT CASSLGTRVGSDTQYF
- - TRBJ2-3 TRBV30 TGTGCCTGGAGTTCTGGGGTTGGGGCAGATACGCAGTATTTT CAWSSGVGADTQYF
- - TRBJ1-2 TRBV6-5 TGTGCCAGCAGTTACTCGACCTACCGTCCCTACACCTTC CASSYSTYRPYTF
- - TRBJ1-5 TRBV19 TGTGCCAGTAGTCCTCTCCGGGGCCAGGGGCCCCAGCATTTT CASSPLRGQGPQHF
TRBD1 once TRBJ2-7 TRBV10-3 TGTGCCATCTACGCAGGGACAGGGGTGATGGGTGAGCAGTACTTC CAIYAGTGVMGEQYF
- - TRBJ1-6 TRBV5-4 TGTGCCAGCAGCTCGTTGGGGCAGCGCGGCCCCATAGGGACACCCCTCCACTTT CASSSLGQRGPIGTPLHF
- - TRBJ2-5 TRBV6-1 TGTGCCAGCAGTCTCGAGGGGGGATTGCGGGAGACCCAGTACTTC CASSLEGGLRETQYF
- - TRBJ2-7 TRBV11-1 TGTGCCAGCAGCTTAGTCGCGGGACACCCCTACGAGCAGTACTTC CASSLVAGHPYEQYF
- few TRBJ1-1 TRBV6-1 TGTGCCAGCATGGGAGGGGGCACTGAAGCTTTCTTT CASMGGGTEAFF
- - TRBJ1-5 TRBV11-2 TGTGCCAGCAGCTTTCGAGGGGGGAGCAATCAGCCCCAGCATTTT CASSFRGGSNQPQHF
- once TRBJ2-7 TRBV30 TGTGCCTGGAGTGTAAGCCGCTCGTATCCCTACGAGCAGTACTTC CAWSVSRSYPYEQYF
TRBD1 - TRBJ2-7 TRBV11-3 TGTGCCAGCAGCCTTTGGGGGACAGGGGTTTCGCAGCAGTACTTC CASSLWGTGVSQQYF
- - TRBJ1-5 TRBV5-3 TGTGCCAGAAGCCCGCCAGGGCCCCAGCATTTT CARSPPGPQHF
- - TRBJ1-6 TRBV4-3 TGCGCCAGCAGCCAAGATAGCTTTGGAAGGTTGGGCAATTCACCCCTCCACTTT CASSQDSFGRLGNSPLHF
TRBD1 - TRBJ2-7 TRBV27 TGTGCCAGCGGGGGACAGCCCACCTACGAGCAGTACTTC CASGGQPTYEQYF
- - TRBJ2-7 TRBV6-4 TGTGCCAGAACCGGGACATACTACGAGCAGTACTTC CARTGTYYEQYF
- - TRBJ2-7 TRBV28 TGTGCCAGCCTAACCGCGGGGGAGCAGTACTTC CASLTAGEQYF
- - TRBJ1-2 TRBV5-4 TGTGCCAGCAGCTTGGAAGGGGATGGCTACACCTTC CASSLEGDGYTF
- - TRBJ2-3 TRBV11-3 TGTGCCAGCAGCTCCCCCGGGAGAAGGGGGCAAGCTACGCAGTATTTT CASSSPGRRGQATQYF
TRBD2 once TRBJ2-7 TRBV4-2 TGTGCCAGCAGCCCAAAGCAGAGCGGGAGCGCCTACGAGCAGTACTTC CASSPKQSGSAYEQYF